Below, 8 T cell receptor beta chains from the same sample are listed, as sequenced in a study of blood T cell repertoires in COVID-19. Sequenced by immunoSEQ multiplex PCR; TCRdb stores in-frame clones only, minus some. Here the sample spans fewer than 200,000 clones, approximately 85% being singletons. Sequenced sample: peripheral blood. The receptors come from a woman aged 45-59 years with COVID-19, enrolled during active disease.

The V call is TRBV24-1, the J call TRBJ1-2, with D uncertain. Germline loops: CDR1 KGHDR, CDR2 SFDVKD. The CDR3 loop spans 18 amino acids. V shed 12 bases and J shed 5 bases, with 33 bases lying between them. The CDR3 here is CAPREIPVSFFPQYGYTF. The DNA of the CDR3 is TGTGCCCCTCGAGAGATACCCGTCTCATTTTTCCCGCAATATGGCTACACCTTC.

The chain is built from TRBV3-1 (or the pseudogene TRBV3-2) and TRBJ2-3, with 8 nucleotides matching TRBD2. The CDR3 is 13 residues long. V gave up 2 bases and J gave up 6 bases; unmatched junction bases: 1. Germline CDR1 and CDR2: LGHDT and YNNKEL (reference sequence). The CDR3 region is CASSQWTSDTQYF. CDR3 coding DNA: TGTGCCAGCAGCCAATGGACTAGCGATACGCAGTATTTT.

J is TRBJ2-5 and V is TRBV11-2, with D perhaps TRBD2 (6 bases). Germline loops: CDR1 SGHAT, CDR2 FQNNGV. The CDR3 is made up of 16 amino acids. V dropped 3 bases and J dropped 2 bases, with 16 bases sitting between them. Here the CDR3 reads CASSFRDSDSQETQYF. CDR3 nucleotides: TGTGCCAGCAGCTTCCGGGACTCAGACTCTCAAGAGACCCAGTACTTC.

This clone appeared a single time. The rearrangement uses TRBV7-3 and TRBJ2-1; D may be TRBD1 (6 bases). Per germline, CDR1 SGHTA and CDR2 FQGTGA. CDR3 length equals 15 residues. V was pared by 5 bases and J by 5 bases, with 16 bases between. The CDR3 DNA is TGTGCCAGCAGCCTTGGGTACAGGGACCACAATGAGCAGTTCTTC. Translating it yields CASSLGYRDHNEQFF.

This chain connects TRBV30 to TRBJ2-1, with 9 bases identical to TRBD2. The CDR3 loop spans 14 amino acids. After removal of 0 bases from V and 8 bases from J, the junction contained 5 bases not matched to a gene. Germline CDR1 GTSNPN, CDR2 SVGIG (reference sequence). CDR3 protein: CAWSVNSGGYEQFF. The CDR3 DNA follows: TGTGCCTGGAGTGTAAATAGCGGGGGATATGAGCAGTTCTTC.

This rearrangement joins TRBV5-1 to TRBJ2-7, with 7 bases aligning to TRBD2. From germline, CDR1 is SGHRS and CDR2 YFSETQ. The trim removed 0 bases at V and 7 bases at J, leaving 10 bases unmatched. The CDR3 covers 15 residues. The CDR3 reads CASSLGVGTTWEQYF. Written as DNA, the CDR3 is TGCGCCAGCAGCTTGGGTGTGGGGACTACGTGGGAGCAGTACTTC.

V is TRBV9 and J is TRBJ1-3; no clear D. Trimming stripped 9 bases from V and 3 bases from J, with 13 bases between. The CDR3 spans 13 residues. Germline assignment: CDR1 SGDLS and CDR2 YYNGEE. The CDR3: CATSSGIGNTIYF. CDR3 in DNA: TGTGCCACCAGTTCGGGGATTGGAAACACCATATATTTT.

The chain has TRBV5-1 and TRBJ2-2, with 11 bases aligning to TRBD1. V shed 0 bases, J shed 6 bases, and the junction held 7 bases outside the gene matches. From germline, CDR1 is SGHRS and CDR2 YFSETQ. The CDR3 covers 17 residues. The CDR3 spells CASSLAGQGALAGELFF. CDR3 bases: TGCGCCAGCAGCTTGGCCGGACAGGGGGCTTTGGCCGGGGAGCTGTTTTTT.